A selection of T cell receptor beta chains follows, all from one sample in a study of CD4 T cells in relation to SARS-CoV-2 and coronaviruses. No antigens are known for them. Sequencing was performed with immunoSEQ multiplex PCR; in TCRdb, only in-frame clones are kept and a portion is missing. The data hold 20,000 to 25,000 clones, with around four fifths observed a single time. Material for sequencing was CD4+ T cells from PBMCs, cultured in vitro. The source of these receptors is a human donor in good health. The CDR3 runs from the conserved cysteine through the conserved F or W. The D gene is left open where the match is weak. Only some rows state a clone size, as once, few, many or a class for expanded clones.

j_gene,d_gene,v_gene,abundance,len,CDR3nt,CDR3aa
TRBJ2-7,TRBD2,TRBV6-1,-,19,TGTGCCAGCAGTGAATACGGGGTCGGGGCGGGAGTCTTTCTGCTGGAGCAGTACTTC,CASSEYGVGAGVFLLEQYF
TRBJ2-3,TRBD2,TRBV6-5,-,15,TGTGCCAGCGTGGGGGGCGGGAGGGCCACAGATACGCAGTATTTT,CASVGGGRATDTQYF
TRBJ1-5,TRBD1,TRBV5-1,once,15,TGCGCCAGCAGCCCGCTAGGACAGGGCTATCAGCCCCAGCATTTT,CASSPLGQGYQPQHF
TRBJ1-4,-,TRBV2,-,15,TGTGCCAGCAGTGACCGGGGCAGATCAGATGAAAAACTGTTTTTT,CASSDRGRSDEKLFF
TRBJ1-4,TRBD1,TRBV5-1,-,15,TGCGCCAGCAGCTTGGTTCAAACAGGGGAAGAAAAACTGTTTTTT,CASSLVQTGEEKLFF
TRBJ2-7,-,TRBV6-5,-,11,TGTGCCAGCAGTTATGGGCTAGTCTGGTACTTC,CASSYGLVWYF
TRBJ2-1,-,TRBV10-3,-,13,TGTGCCATCAAGGGACATGATCGCAATGAGCAGTTCTTC,CAIKGHDRNEQFF
TRBJ1-5,-,TRBV19,-,13,TGTGCCAGTAGTATCAGGTCAGAGGACCCCCAGCATTTT,CASSIRSEDPQHF
TRBJ2-7,TRBD1,TRBV2,-,12,TGTGCCAGCGCAGGGGGACCGGGCGAGCAGTACTTC,CASAGGPGEQYF
TRBJ1-2,-,TRBV30,-,14,TGTGCCTGGAGTGTACAGATGGGTAGCTATGGCTACACCTTC,CAWSVQMGSYGYTF
TRBJ1-2,TRBD1,TRBV3-1/TRBV3-2,-,14,TGTGCCAGCAGCCCGCGACAGGGGTCCTATGGCTACACCTTC,CASSPRQGSYGYTF
TRBJ2-5,-,TRBV18,-,14,TGTGCCAGCTCACCACCGGCAGGGTGGGAGACCCAGTACTTC,CASSPPAGWETQYF
TRBJ2-3,-,TRBV5-1,-,19,TGCGCCAGCAGCTTGGGTTTCCGCCGACAAAAGACTAGCACAGATACGCAGTATTTT,CASSLGFRRQKTSTDTQYF
TRBJ1-5,-,TRBV19,few,14,TGTGCCAGTAGGGCAGGGTGGGGCAATCAGCCCCAGCATTTT,CASRAGWGNQPQHF
TRBJ2-2,-,TRBV27,-,15,TGTGCCAGCAGTACCCGGGCTAGGGGGACCGGGGAGCTGTTTTTT,CASSTRARGTGELFF
TRBJ1-5,TRBD1,TRBV19,few,15,TGTGCCAGTAGTATCCGTGACAGGGGAGGACAGCCCCAGCATTTT,CASSIRDRGGQPQHF
TRBJ2-2,TRBD2,TRBV27,-,16,TGTGCCAGCAGTTTTTTCACTAGCGGGGGATCCGGGGAGCTGTTTTTT,CASSFFTSGGSGELFF
TRBJ1-1,TRBD1,TRBV9,-,18,TGTGCCAGCAGCGTAGGTCGGGACAGGGGGTTTGGGAACACTGAAGCTTTCTTT,CASSVGRDRGFGNTEAFF
TRBJ2-7,TRBD2,TRBV19,-,14,TGTGCCAGTAGTATAGCTAGCGGGAACTTCGAGCAGTACTTC,CASSIASGNFEQYF
TRBJ2-7,-,TRBV28,-,14,TGTGCCAGCAGTTTCGGTGGCAGGGAGTACGAGCAGTACTTC,CASSFGGREYEQYF
TRBJ1-2,-,TRBV19,-,13,TGTGCCAGTAGTATCCTTCCCAGGGACGGCTACACCTTC,CASSILPRDGYTF
TRBJ2-1,-,TRBV14,-,17,TGTGCCAGCAGCCAAGATCTTGGGGTTGGGGGATACAATGAGCAGTTCTTC,CASSQDLGVGGYNEQFF
TRBJ1-2,-,TRBV9,few,14,TGTGCCAGCAGCGTTCAAGGGGTAGGCTATGGCTACACCTTC,CASSVQGVGYGYTF
TRBJ1-6,-,TRBV14,-,15,TGTGCCAGCAGCCAAATAGGACAGCGGAATTCACCCCTCCACTTT,CASSQIGQRNSPLHF
TRBJ1-1,-,TRBV29-1,-,11,TGCAGCGTTGATTCGGGGGGCTTCGCTTTCTTT,CSVDSGGFAFF
TRBJ1-1,-,TRBV6-2/TRBV6-3,-,11,TGTGCCAGCAGTTCCGCGAATGAAGCTTTCTTT,CASSSANEAFF
TRBJ2-3,-,TRBV10-1,-,14,TGCGCCAGCAGTGTTGAGGGACCTGCAGATACGCAGTATTTT,CASSVEGPADTQYF
TRBJ2-7,TRBD2,TRBV27,few,19,TGTGCCAGCAGTCCCCGGACTAGCGGGAGCCCCTTTAGCTCCTACGAGCAGTACTTC,CASSPRTSGSPFSSYEQYF
TRBJ2-7,-,TRBV5-4,-,15,TGTGCCAGCAGCTTGGGAGGACTCCAAGACTACGAGCAGTACTTC,CASSLGGLQDYEQYF
TRBJ1-6,TRBD1,TRBV24-1,-,14,TGTGCCACCAGTGGGACAGGGCCTAATTCACCCCTCCACTTT,CATSGTGPNSPLHF
TRBJ2-1,-,TRBV5-1,few,14,TGCGCCAGCAGCAGAATAACAGGGTGGAATGAGCAGTTCTTC,CASSRITGWNEQFF
TRBJ2-7,-,TRBV5-4,-,16,TGTGCCAGCAGCCCCCGCCCTGGGCAGGGCTCCTACGAGCAGTACTTC,CASSPRPGQGSYEQYF
TRBJ2-7,-,TRBV6-5,-,14,TGTGCCAGCAGTCTAGCCACGTTTGCCTACGAGCAGTACTTC,CASSLATFAYEQYF
TRBJ1-1,-,TRBV30,-,16,TGTGCCTGGAGTGTAGGGTGGGGGGCAAGGAACACTGAAGCTTTCTTT,CAWSVGWGARNTEAFF
TRBJ2-3,-,TRBV7-9,-,14,TGTGCCAGCAGCTTAAACCTTGTTGCAGATACGCAGTATTTT,CASSLNLVADTQYF
TRBJ2-3,-,TRBV6-4,-,14,TGTGCCAGCAGCCGCGGGGAACCCACAGATACGCAGTATTTT,CASSRGEPTDTQYF
TRBJ1-1,-,TRBV19,-,15,TGTGCCAGTAGTAGTCAGGGGAAACTAAACACTGAAGCTTTCTTT,CASSSQGKLNTEAFF
TRBJ1-3,-,TRBV24-1,few,14,TGTGCCACCAGTCCGACAGGCACTGGAAACACCATATATTTT,CATSPTGTGNTIYF
TRBJ1-2,-,TRBV6-5,-,13,TGTGCCAGCAGTTACGGCCAGTTCTATGGCTACACCTTC,CASSYGQFYGYTF
TRBJ1-6,-,TRBV11-2,-,17,TGTGCCAGCAGACTCGGAAATAGTAAGGGAACGCTCAGAGACCTCCACTTT,CASRLGNSKGTLRDLHF
TRBJ1-4,-,TRBV15,once,17,TGTGCCACCAGCAGGACCGTTATTCAGGATTCTGGGGAAAAACTGTTTTTT,CATSRTVIQDSGEKLFF
TRBJ2-7,TRBD2,TRBV3-1/TRBV3-2,once,13,TGTGCCAGCAGCCGGGGGGGGGAAACCGAGCAGTACTTC,CASSRGGETEQYF
TRBJ2-3,-,TRBV4-2,-,16,TGTGCCAGCAGCCTCGAAGCGGGTACTAGCACAGATACGCAGTATTTT,CASSLEAGTSTDTQYF
TRBJ1-1,-,TRBV5-5,-,14,TGTGCCAGCAGCTCCCTACAGAGAAACACTGAAGCTTTCTTT,CASSSLQRNTEAFF
TRBJ2-3,-,TRBV7-9,-,16,TGTGCCAGCAGCTTTGGGCAGCTGATGAGCACAGATACGCAGTATTTT,CASSFGQLMSTDTQYF
TRBJ1-5,-,TRBV4-1,-,16,TGCGCCAGCAGCCAAGACAAAGAGACAGAGGATCAGCCCCAGCATTTT,CASSQDKETEDQPQHF
TRBJ2-3,-,TRBV19,few,11,TGTGCCAGTAGTATTGAACGCACGCAGTATTTT,CASSIERTQYF
TRBJ2-7,-,TRBV20-1,-,12,TGCAGTGCTAGTAGTCAGACCTACGAGCAGTACTTC,CSASSQTYEQYF
TRBJ2-7,-,TRBV19,-,14,TGTGCCAGTAGTATAGCAGGGACCTCCTACGAGCAGTACTTC,CASSIAGTSYEQYF
TRBJ2-1,-,TRBV20-1,-,16,TGCAGTGCTAGTTCTGAGGCTAGCCCCCATCTGAATGAGCAGTTCTTC,CSASSEASPHLNEQFF
TRBJ1-1,-,TRBV24-1,-,12,TGTGCCACCAATGATACCGACAGTGGGGCTTTCTTT,CATNDTDSGAFF
TRBJ2-7,TRBD1,TRBV9,-,16,TGTGCCAGCAGCGTAGCTATCGGACAGGGTGTAGACGAGCAGTACTTC,CASSVAIGQGVDEQYF
TRBJ2-5,-,TRBV3-1/TRBV3-2,-,15,TGTGCCAGTTTGGGTTCCGGGGCCCGCCAAGAGACCCAGTACTTC,CASLGSGARQETQYF
TRBJ2-5,-,TRBV5-1,-,12,TGCGCCAGCGGGACAAATCAAGAGTCCCAGTACTTC,CASGTNQESQYF